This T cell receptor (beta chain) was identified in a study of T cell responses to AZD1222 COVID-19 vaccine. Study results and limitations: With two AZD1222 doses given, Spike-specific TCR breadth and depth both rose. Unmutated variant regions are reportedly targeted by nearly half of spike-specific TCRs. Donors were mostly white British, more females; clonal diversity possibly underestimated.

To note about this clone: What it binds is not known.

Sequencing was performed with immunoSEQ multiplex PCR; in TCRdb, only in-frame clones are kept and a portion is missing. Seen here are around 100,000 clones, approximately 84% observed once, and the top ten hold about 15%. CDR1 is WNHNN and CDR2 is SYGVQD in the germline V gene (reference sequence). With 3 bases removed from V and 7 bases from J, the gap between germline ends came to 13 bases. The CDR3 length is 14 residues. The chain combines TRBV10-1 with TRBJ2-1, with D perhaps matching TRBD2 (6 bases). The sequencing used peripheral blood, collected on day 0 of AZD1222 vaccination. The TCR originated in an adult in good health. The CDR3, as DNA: TGCGCCAGCAGTGAACAGCTAGCGAGTAATGAGCAGTTCTTC. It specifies CASSEQLASNEQFF.